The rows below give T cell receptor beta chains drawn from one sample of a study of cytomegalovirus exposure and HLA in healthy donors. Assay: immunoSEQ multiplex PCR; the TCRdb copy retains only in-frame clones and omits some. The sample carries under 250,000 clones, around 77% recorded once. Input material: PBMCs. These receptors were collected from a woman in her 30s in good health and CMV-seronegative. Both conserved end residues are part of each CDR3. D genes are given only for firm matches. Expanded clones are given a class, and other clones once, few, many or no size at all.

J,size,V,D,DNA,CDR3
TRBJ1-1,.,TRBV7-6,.,TGTGCCAGCAGCTTTGCCTCTACCATGAACACTGAAGCTTTCTTT,CASSFASTMNTEAFF
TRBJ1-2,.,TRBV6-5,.,TGTGCCAGCAGTCCAGATCTGGACTATGGCTACACCTTC,CASSPDLDYGYTF
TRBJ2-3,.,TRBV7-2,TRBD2,TGTGCCAGCAGCCAAGAAGGGACTACGTACACAGATACGCAGTATTTT,CASSQEGTTYTDTQYF
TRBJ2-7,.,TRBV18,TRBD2,TGTGCCAGCTCACCTCCGACTAGCGGGATCGACGAGCAGTACTTC,CASSPPTSGIDEQYF
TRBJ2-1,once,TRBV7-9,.,TGTGCCAGCAGACGACAGGACAATGAGCAGTTCTTC,CASRRQDNEQFF
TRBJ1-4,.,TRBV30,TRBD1,TGTGCCTGGAGGGGACAGGGCCCATCGGGTGTGAAGGAAAAACTGTTTTTT,CAWRGQGPSGVKEKLFF
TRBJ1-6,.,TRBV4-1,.,TGCGCCAGCAGGCGACAGCTGGGGTCACCCCTCCACTTT,CASRRQLGSPLHF
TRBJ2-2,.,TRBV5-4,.,TGTGCCAGCACCGTCAGTCCAGGGAATCGAGCCGGGGAGCTGTTTTTT,CASTVSPGNRAGELFF
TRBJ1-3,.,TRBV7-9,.,TGTGCCAGCAGTTATACGGTGTCTGGAAACACCATATATTTT,CASSYTVSGNTIYF
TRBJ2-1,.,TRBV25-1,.,TGTGCCAGCAGGGGAGCGGAGCAGTTCTTC,CASRGAEQFF
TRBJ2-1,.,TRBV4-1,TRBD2,TGCGCCAGCAGCCTTCTAGCGGGGGGAGAGTACAATGAGCAGTTCTTC,CASSLLAGGEYNEQFF
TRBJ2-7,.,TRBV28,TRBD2,TGTGCCAGCAGGAGCGGGACTAGCGGGAGTACGGGTGAGCAGTACTTC,CASRSGTSGSTGEQYF
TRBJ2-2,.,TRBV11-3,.,TGTGCCAGCAGCTTATTCGGGAACACCGGGGAGCTGTTTTTT,CASSLFGNTGELFF
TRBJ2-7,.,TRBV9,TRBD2,TGTGCCAGCAGCGTAGGGGGACTAGCACGCGAGCAGTACTTC,CASSVGGLAREQYF
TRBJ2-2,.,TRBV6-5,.,TGTGCCAGCAGCCTAGGGACTCCGGGGACCGGGGAGCTGTTTTTT,CASSLGTPGTGELFF
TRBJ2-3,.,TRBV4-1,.,TGCGCCAGCAGCCAAGATGGAGGAAATACGCAGTATTTT,CASSQDGGNTQYF
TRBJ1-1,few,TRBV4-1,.,TGCGCCAGCGGAAGGGACTATTTTATGAACACTGAAGCTTTCTTT,CASGRDYFMNTEAFF
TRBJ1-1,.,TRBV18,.,TGTGCCAGCTCACCACCGACTAACACTGAAGCTTTCTTT,CASSPPTNTEAFF
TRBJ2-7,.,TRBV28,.,TGTGCCAGCAGTTTAAAGCTAGTCCACGAGCAGTACTTC,CASSLKLVHEQYF
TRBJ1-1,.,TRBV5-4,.,TGTGCCAGCAGCTTCGGACAGCGCAACACTGAAGCTTTCTTT,CASSFGQRNTEAFF
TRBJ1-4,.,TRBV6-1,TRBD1,TGTGCCAGCGAACGGAAACAGGGGGAAAAACTGTTTTTT,CASERKQGEKLFF
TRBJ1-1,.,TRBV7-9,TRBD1,TGTGCCAGCAGCCCAATCTCCGGGACAGCCAGGGCAGCTTTCTTT,CASSPISGTARAAFF
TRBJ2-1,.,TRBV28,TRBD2,TGTGCCACCTTGGGCGGGAGCGCCTACAATGAGCAGTTCTTC,CATLGGSAYNEQFF
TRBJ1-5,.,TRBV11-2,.,TGTGCCAGCAGCTTACTACCAGGGCCGATTCCTCAGCCCCAGCATTTT,CASSLLPGPIPQPQHF
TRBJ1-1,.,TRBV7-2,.,TGTGCCAGCAGCTTAGTGCGGTCCGCAGCTTTCTTT,CASSLVRSAAFF
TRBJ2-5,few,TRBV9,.,TGTGCCAGCAGCGTACAGGGGGGCCAAGAGACCCAGTACTTC,CASSVQGGQETQYF
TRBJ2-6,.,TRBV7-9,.,TGTGCCAGCAGTCGATTGACAACTGGGGCCAACGTCCTGACTTTC,CASSRLTTGANVLTF
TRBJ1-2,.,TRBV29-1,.,TGCAGCTCCAAGGTGCCAGGCGATGGTCGAGGCTACACCTTC,CSSKVPGDGRGYTF
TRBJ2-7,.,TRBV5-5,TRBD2,TGTGCCAGCAGCTCTCCAGCGGGAGGCTCCTACGAGCAGTACTTC,CASSSPAGGSYEQYF
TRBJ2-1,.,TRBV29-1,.,TGCAGCGTTGAAGTAAGGGTAGTGCTTAACCGCATACTAGTCTACAATGAGCAGTTCTTC,CSVEVRVVLNRILVYNEQFF
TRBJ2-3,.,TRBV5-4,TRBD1,TGTGCCAGCAGCCCCAGACAGGGGAACACAGATACGCAGTATTTT,CASSPRQGNTDTQYF
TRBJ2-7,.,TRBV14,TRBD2,TGTGCCAGCAGCCTTCAACATAGCGGGAGTCTAGACGAGCAGTACTTC,CASSLQHSGSLDEQYF
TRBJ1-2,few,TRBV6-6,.,TGTGCCAGCAGTTTCTTACAGGGAACTAACTATGGCTACACCTTC,CASSFLQGTNYGYTF
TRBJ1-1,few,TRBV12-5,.,TGTGCTAGTGCCGCCCCGGACTTCGAAGCTTTCTTT,CASAAPDFEAFF
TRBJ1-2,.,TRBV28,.,TGTGCCAGCAGTGCGCCGACAGGTGGATATGGCTACACCTTC,CASSAPTGGYGYTF
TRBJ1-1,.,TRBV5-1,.,TGCGCCAGCAGCGGGGCCCAGGGAGGGGCTTTTTGGAACACTGAAGCTTTCTTT,CASSGAQGGAFWNTEAFF
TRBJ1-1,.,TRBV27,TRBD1,TGTGCCAGCAGGGAGCCGGGACAGGGGGAGGCTTTCTTT,CASREPGQGEAFF
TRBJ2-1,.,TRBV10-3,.,TGTGCCATCAGTGAGAACAGGGATGAGCAGTTCTTC,CAISENRDEQFF
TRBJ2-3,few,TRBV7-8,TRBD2,TGTGCCAGCAGCCTCGAACGGGGGGGGGTCCGGGCGGATACGCAGTATTTT,CASSLERGGVRADTQYF
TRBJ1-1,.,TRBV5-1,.,TGCGCCAGCAGCTTGGCCGACAGGATGTCGAACACTGAAGCTTTCTTT,CASSLADRMSNTEAFF
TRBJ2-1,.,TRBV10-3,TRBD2,TGTGCCATCAGTGAGCGGGGGGGGTACAATGAGCAGTTCTTC,CAISERGGYNEQFF
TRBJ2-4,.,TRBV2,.,TGTGCCAGCAGTTCCCCTGGACAGCTACTAAAAAACATTCAGTACTTC,CASSSPGQLLKNIQYF
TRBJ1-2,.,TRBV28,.,TGTGCCAGCAGTTCCCCCACAATCGGCTACACCTTC,CASSSPTIGYTF
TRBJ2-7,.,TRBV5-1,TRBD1,TGCGCCAGCAGCTTGGTTGTCAGGGGGCCTCCCGAGCAGTACTTC,CASSLVVRGPPEQYF
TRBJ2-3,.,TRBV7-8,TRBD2,TGTGCCAGCAGCCAAACGAGCGGGAGGTCGTACACAGATACGCAGTATTTT,CASSQTSGRSYTDTQYF
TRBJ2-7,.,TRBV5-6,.,TGTGCCAGCAGCTTGCGACAGGTCTCCTACGAGCAGTACTTC,CASSLRQVSYEQYF
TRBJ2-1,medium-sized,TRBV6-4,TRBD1,TGTGCCAGCAGTGACTCGACAGGGGGCTACAATGAGCAGTTCTTC,CASSDSTGGYNEQFF
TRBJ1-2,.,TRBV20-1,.,TGCAGTGTAGCCAACTATGGCTACACCTTC,CSVANYGYTF
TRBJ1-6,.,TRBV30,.,TGTGCCTGTGATAAAGGGGGCTCCTATAATTCACCCCTCCACTTT,CACDKGGSYNSPLHF
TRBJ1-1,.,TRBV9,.,TGTGCCAGCAGCGTAGATTTAGACTCGGGGAACACTGAAGCTTTCTTT,CASSVDLDSGNTEAFF
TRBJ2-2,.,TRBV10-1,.,TGCGCCAGCAGTGAATCAGGGGCAATTGGGCTGTTTTTT,CASSESGAIGLFF
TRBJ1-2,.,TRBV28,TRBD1,TGTGCCAGCAGTTTCACCGGGACAGGGAACTATGGCTACACCTTC,CASSFTGTGNYGYTF
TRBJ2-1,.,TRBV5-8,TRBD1,TGTGCCAGCAGGGGGACAGGGGATTACAATGAGCAGTTCTTC,CASRGTGDYNEQFF
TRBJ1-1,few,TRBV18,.,TGTGCCAGCTCACCAGGACAATATGAAGCTTTCTTT,CASSPGQYEAFF
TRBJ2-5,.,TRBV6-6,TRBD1,TGTGCCAGCAGTTACTCGGGACAGGGGGAGACCCAGTACTTC,CASSYSGQGETQYF